This TCR beta chain derives from a study of CD8+CD57+ T cells in acquired aplastic anemia. A remark on this clonotype: This CDR3 fails to terminate in the conserved phenylalanine or tryptophan, so it likely reflects a read error. The limits of the CDR3 on the DNA are not certain, so only TCRdb's listed CDR3 is given.

The CDR3 spans 8 residues, counting both ends. Germline V gives CDR1 SGDLS, CDR2 YYNGEE. TCR beta VDJ combinations and CDR3 sequences were profiled from genomic DNA. MiXCR, run by TCRdb on the reads, gives a single entry per CDR3 protein. The sample lists more than 250,000 distinct CDR3 sequences, 82% occurring once. It was patients with CD8+CD57+ cell expansion by flow cytometry who were chosen for sequencing. Patients uniformly had severe acquired aplastic anemia. This receptor was taken from a human donor with aplastic anemia. Sequencing input: sorted CD4+, CD8+, or CD8+CD57+ T cells (not recorded which) from PBMCs. The rearrangement joins TRBV9 to TRBJ1-1; the table's D call, TRBD1, was not checked against the DNA. CDR3 amino acids: CASSGGGV.